Listed here are 23 T cell receptor beta chains from one sample, sequenced in a study of cytomegalovirus exposure and HLA in healthy donors. The assay was immunoSEQ multiplex PCR, and TCRdb's table has in-frame clones only and misses some. The sample holds 300,000 to 400,000 clones, approximately 85% seen once. Sequencing was done on a sample of PBMCs. The source is a man in his thirties or forties in good health and CMV-seronegative.

This chain uses TRBV30 with TRBJ1-1; D not resolved. Germline assignment: CDR1 GTSNPN and CDR2 SVGIG (reference sequence). CDR3 length equals 16 residues. Between the trimmed V and J ends, which lost 2 bases and 0 bases, there was a span of 16 bases. Written as DNA, the CDR3 is TGTGCCTGGAGTCCCCCCGGGTACCGGCTGAACACTGAAGCTTTCTTT. This encodes CAWSPPGYRLNTEAFF.

This clone has only one observation. This chain joins TRBV5-1 and TRBJ2-7; TRBD1 aligns across 9 bases. The CDR3 covers 15 residues. Trimming at V came to 3 bases and at J to 1 base, leaving 5 bases not matched to a gene. The V gene's germline CDR1 is SGHRS and CDR2 YFSETQ. CDR3 sequence (DNA): TGCGCCAGCAGCTCCGCGGGGACAGGGTCCTACGAGCAGTACTTC. This translates into CASSSAGTGSYEQYF. The full variable domain, with the rest looked up from reference TRBV5-1 and TRBJ2-7, is KAGVTQTPRYLIKTRGQQVTLSCSPISGHRSVSWYQQTPGQGLQFLFEYFSETQRNKGNFPGRFSGRQFSNSRSEMNVSTLELGDSALYLCASSSAGTGSYEQYFGPGTRLTVT.

The V call is TRBV7-8, the J call TRBJ1-5; D ambiguous. Trimming removed 1 base at V and 6 bases at J, with 13 bases between. Germline CDR1 reads SGHVS; CDR2 reads FQNEAQ. The CDR3 has 15 amino acids. The CDR3 DNA sequence: TGTGCCAGCAGCTTAGGAGGTGACGGTAGTCAGCCCCAGCATTTT. Translation: CASSLGGDGSQPQHF.

Only one count was recorded for this clone. The V gene is TRBV11-1, the J gene TRBJ1-2, with a weak D call TRBD1 (6 bases). CDR3 length equals 14 residues. In germline, CDR1 is SGHAT, CDR2 FQDESV (reference sequence). The V and J ends lost 5 bases and 4 bases respectively, with 14 bases between them. The CDR3 DNA is TGTGCCAGCAGCCAGCGGACGACAGGCTATGGCTACACCTTC. Residues: CASSQRTTGYGYTF.

The chain uses TRBV11-2 and TRBJ1-2, with 7 nucleotides matching TRBD1. Germline V gene sequence: CDR1 SGHAT, CDR2 FQNNGV. The CDR3 totals 14 residues. With V trimmed by 2 bases and J by 8 bases, 8 bases remained unmatched. Here the CDR3 DNA reads TGTGCCAGCAGCTTACGTACAGGGGTTGGAGGCTACACCTTC. Protein: CASSLRTGVGGYTF.

This clone is a singleton in its sample. This chain joins TRBV15 and TRBJ2-1; 11 bases align to TRBD2. The CDR3 is 15 amino acids. V gave up 4 bases and J gave up 6 bases; unmatched junction bases: 5. Germline CDR1 is LNHNV and CDR2 is YYDKDF (reference sequence). The CDR3 DNA reads TGTGCCACCAGCATACTAGCGGGGGCTGGCAATGAGCAGTTCTTC. Amino acid sequence: CATSILAGAGNEQFF. Drawing the rest from reference TRBV15 and TRBJ2-1, the complete variable domain is DAMVIQNPRYQVTQFGKPVTLSCSQTLNHNVMYWYQQKSSQAPKLLFHYYDKDFNNEADTPDNFQSRRPNTSFCFLDIRSPGLGDTAMYLCATSILAGAGNEQFFGPGTRLTVL.

J is TRBJ1-3 and V is TRBV11-1, with no clear D. The CDR3 contains 15 residues. The germline gives CDR1 SGHAT, CDR2 FQDESV (reference sequence). V dropped 1 base and J dropped 2 bases, with 9 bases sitting between them. The CDR3 region has the DNA TGTGCCAGCAGCTTAGGGGCGTCGGCTGGAAACACCATATATTTT. Amino acid sequence: CASSLGASAGNTIYF.

V gene TRBV6-5 combines with J gene TRBJ2-1; 7 bases map to TRBD1. The CDR3 runs to 15 residues. CDR1 is MNHEY and CDR2 is SVGAGI in the germline V gene. The V gene end was trimmed by 2 bases and the J gene end by 4 bases; junction bases not matched to a gene: 5. The CDR3 DNA is TGTGCCAGCAGTTACGGGACAGTGGGGTACAATGAGCAGTTCTTC. The encoded protein is CASSYGTVGYNEQFF.

This rearrangement joins TRBV27 to TRBJ2-7, with 11 positions matching TRBD2. CDR3 length: 15 amino acids. The germline V gene has CDR1 MNHEY and CDR2 SMNVEV (reference sequence). V shed 5 bases, J shed 3 bases, and the junction held 6 bases outside the gene matches. Here the CDR3 DNA reads TGTGCCAGCAGTATACTAGCGGGGGCTTTCTACGAGCAGTACTTC. Amino acid sequence: CASSILAGAFYEQYF.

The J gene is TRBJ1-3, the V gene TRBV27; unclear D gene. The V end was cut by 3 bases, the J end by 2 bases, with 8 bases between. The CDR3 is made up of 14 amino acids. Per germline, CDR1 MNHEY and CDR2 SMNVEV (reference sequence). CDR3 residues: CASSFRGPGNTIYF. The DNA for the CDR3 is TGTGCCAGCAGTTTCCGTGGGCCTGGAAACACCATATATTTT.

The rearrangement links TRBV6-1 to TRBJ2-3; 7 nucleotides line up with TRBD2. CDR1 MNHNS and CDR2 SASEGT come from the germline V gene. Losses at the gene ends were 9 bases for V and 1 base for J; bases not matched to a gene: 10. The CDR3 covers 15 residues. The CDR3 DNA follows: TGTGCCAGTATTTGGGGGGGAGTCGGCACAGATACGCAGTATTTT. This translates into CASIWGGVGTDTQYF.

CDR3 amino acids: CASPKTSYTGELFF. The CDR3 region has the DNA TGTGCCAGTCCAAAGACAAGTTACACCGGGGAGCTGTTTTTT. V is TRBV6-1 and J is TRBJ2-2; D remains unclear. Deletions cut 9 bases from V and 3 bases from J, with 14 bases between. The CDR3 consists of 14 residues. Looked up from germline, CDR1 is MNHNS and CDR2 is SASEGT.

CDR3 DNA sequence: TGTGCCAGCAGTTACTTAGGGGTCACTAATGAAAAACTGTTTTTT. It specifies CASSYLGVTNEKLFF. This sequence joins TRBV6-5 and TRBJ1-4; perhaps TRBD1 as D (5 bases). CDR1 MNHEY and CDR2 SVGAGI come from the germline V gene. The CDR3 length is 15 residues. Trimming removed 1 base from V and 2 bases from J, with 8 bases in between.

This clone has a single count. CDR3 in DNA: TGCGCCAGCAGCCAAGAGGGGGGGAGTGAAGCTTTCTTT. Translating it yields CASSQEGGSEAFF. The rearrangement links TRBV4-3 to TRBJ1-1, with a weak D call TRBD1 (5 bases). The germline V gene has CDR1 LGHNA and CDR2 YSLEER. The CDR3 is 13 residues long. V lost 0 bases and J lost 7, with 9 bases in between.

In this sample, this clone turned up many times. CDR3 in DNA: TGTGCCAGCAGCGTAGCAGGGGGCAGATATTCACCCCTCCACTTT. It encodes CASSVAGGRYSPLHF. The J gene is TRBJ1-6, the V gene TRBV9, with 8 bases matching TRBD1. Germline values: CDR1 SGDLS, CDR2 YYNGEE. The ends lost 0 bases at V and 8 bases at J; junction bases unmatched: 4. The length of the CDR3 is 15 residues.

This chain links TRBV4-1 with TRBJ2-7, with unresolved D. The CDR3 totals 15 residues. Germline lookup yields CDR1 MGHRA and CDR2 YSYEKL. V lost 3 bases to trimming and J lost 1 base, with 13 bases between them. CDR3 nucleotide sequence: TGCGCCAGCAGCCAGGAAACCGGGTTTTCCTACGAGCAGTACTTC. Translating gives CASSQETGFSYEQYF.

The chain uses TRBV5-1 and TRBJ2-1, with 11 bases that match TRBD2. This CDR3 has 14 residues. The ends lost 0 bases at V and 9 bases at J; junction bases unmatched: 2. The V gene's germline CDR1 is SGHRS and CDR2 YFSETQ. CDR3 residues: CASSLGTSGREQFF. The CDR3 DNA follows: TGCGCCAGCAGCTTGGGGACTAGCGGGCGTGAGCAGTTCTTC.

This sequence joins TRBV19 and TRBJ2-5, with D tentatively TRBD2 (6 bases). The CDR3 loop spans 15 amino acids. Trimming removed 1 base from V and 5 bases from J, with 14 bases in between. Germline lookup yields CDR1 LNHDA and CDR2 SQIVND (reference sequence). CDR3 in DNA: TGTGCCAGTAGTATAGGGACGGGGGATGATGAGACCCAGTACTTC. This translates into CASSIGTGDDETQYF.

The CDR3 sequence: CATSIGRGDYNEQFF. CDR3 coding DNA: TGTGCCACCAGCATAGGGCGGGGGGACTACAATGAGCAGTTCTTC. This chain joins TRBV15 and TRBJ2-1, with 8 bases fitting TRBD2. Per germline, CDR1 LNHNV and CDR2 YYDKDF (reference sequence). Trimming at V came to 4 bases and at J to 3 bases, leaving 5 bases not matched to a gene. The CDR3 consists of 15 residues. Full variable domain (remainder filled in from reference TRBV15 and TRBJ2-1): DAMVIQNPRYQVTQFGKPVTLSCSQTLNHNVMYWYQQKSSQAPKLLFHYYDKDFNNEADTPDNFQSRRPNTSFCFLDIRSPGLGDTAMYLCATSIGRGDYNEQFFGPGTRLTVL.

The chain combines TRBV6-5 with TRBJ2-7; D uncertain. Trimming took 0 bases from V and 0 from J, leaving 12 bases between them. The CDR3 runs 16 residues. Germline CDR1 is MNHEY and CDR2 is SVGAGI. The DNA for the CDR3 is TGTGCCAGCAGTTACTCGAGAGGCAAGAGCTCCTACGAGCAGTACTTC. As protein: CASSYSRGKSSYEQYF.

The J gene is TRBJ2-7, the V gene TRBV14; TRBD2 is a possible D gene (5 bases). The CDR3 loop spans 15 amino acids. The V end was cut by 0 bases, the J end by 0 bases, with 9 bases between. Germline CDR1 SGHDN, CDR2 FVKESK. This chain's CDR3 is CASSQEDGSSYEQYF. The CDR3, as DNA: TGTGCCAGCAGCCAAGAGGATGGGAGCTCCTACGAGCAGTACTTC.

The V gene is TRBV19, the J gene TRBJ2-6; perhaps TRBD2 as D (5 bases). The V end was cut by 1 base, the J end by 0 bases, with 7 bases between. The V gene's germline CDR1 is LNHDA and CDR2 SQIVND (reference sequence). This CDR3 has 16 residues. Here the CDR3 DNA reads TGTGCCAGTAGTATAGGCGGGCTCTCTGGGGCCAACGTCCTGACTTTC. Translation: CASSIGGLSGANVLTF.

The rearrangement joins TRBV5-1 to TRBJ1-2, with a possible D match to TRBD1 (5 bases). Deletions cut 3 bases from V and 0 bases from J, with 9 bases between. CDR1 SGHRS and CDR2 YFSETQ come from the germline V gene. The CDR3 is 14 amino acids. The CDR3 DNA sequence: TGCGCCAGCAGCTATGGAGGGGCTAACTATGGCTACACCTTC. Amino acid sequence: CASSYGGANYGYTF.